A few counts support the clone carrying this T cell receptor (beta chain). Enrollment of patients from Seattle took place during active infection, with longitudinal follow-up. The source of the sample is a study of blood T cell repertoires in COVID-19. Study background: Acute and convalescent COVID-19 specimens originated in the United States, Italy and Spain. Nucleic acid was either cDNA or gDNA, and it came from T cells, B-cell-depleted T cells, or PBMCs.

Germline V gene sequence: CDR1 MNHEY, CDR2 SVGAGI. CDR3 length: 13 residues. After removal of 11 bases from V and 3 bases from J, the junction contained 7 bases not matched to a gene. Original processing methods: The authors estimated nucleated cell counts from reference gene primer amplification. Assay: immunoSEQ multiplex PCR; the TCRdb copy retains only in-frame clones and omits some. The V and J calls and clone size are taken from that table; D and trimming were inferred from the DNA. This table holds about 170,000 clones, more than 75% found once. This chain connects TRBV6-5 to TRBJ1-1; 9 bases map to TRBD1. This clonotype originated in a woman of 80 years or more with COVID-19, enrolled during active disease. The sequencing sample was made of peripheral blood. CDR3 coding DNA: TGTGCCCTAGGGGACAGGGAGCACACTGAAGCTTTCTTT. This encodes CALGDREHTEAFF.